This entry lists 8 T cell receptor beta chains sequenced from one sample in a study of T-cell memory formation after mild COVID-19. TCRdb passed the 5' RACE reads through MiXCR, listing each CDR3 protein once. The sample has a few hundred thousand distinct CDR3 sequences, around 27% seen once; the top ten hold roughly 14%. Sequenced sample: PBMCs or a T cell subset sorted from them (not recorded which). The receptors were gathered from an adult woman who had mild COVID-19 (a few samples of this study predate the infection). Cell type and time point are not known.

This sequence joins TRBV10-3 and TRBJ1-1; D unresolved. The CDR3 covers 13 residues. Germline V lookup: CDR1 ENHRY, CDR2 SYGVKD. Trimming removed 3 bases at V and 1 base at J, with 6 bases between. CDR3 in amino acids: CAISDWGNTEAFF. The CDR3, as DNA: TGTGCCATCAGTGATTGGGGGAACACTGAAGCTTTCTTT.

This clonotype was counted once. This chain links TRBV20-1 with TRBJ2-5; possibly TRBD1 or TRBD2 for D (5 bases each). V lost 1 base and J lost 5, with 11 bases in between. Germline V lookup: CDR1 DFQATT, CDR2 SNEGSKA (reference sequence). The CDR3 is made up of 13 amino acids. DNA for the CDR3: TGCAGTGCTAGAGTCCCGGGGCACGAGACCCAGTACTTC. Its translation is CSARVPGHETQYF.

The CDR3 here is CASSQDGGDGTDTQYF. CDR3 in DNA: TGCGCCAGCAGCCAAGACGGGGGGGACGGCACAGATACGCAGTATTTT. This chain connects TRBV4-3 to TRBJ2-3; TRBD2 aligns across 8 bases. The CDR3 loop spans 16 amino acids. The germline V gene has CDR1 LGHNA and CDR2 YSLEER. With 0 bases clipped from V and 1 base from J, the junction kept 3 bases outside the gene matches.

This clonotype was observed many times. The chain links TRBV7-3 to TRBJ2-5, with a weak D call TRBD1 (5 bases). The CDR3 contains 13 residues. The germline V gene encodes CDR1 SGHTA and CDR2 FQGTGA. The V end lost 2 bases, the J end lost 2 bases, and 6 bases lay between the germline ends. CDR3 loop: CASSLGAQETQYF. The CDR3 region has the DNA TGTGCCAGCAGCTTAGGGGCTCAAGAGACCCAGTACTTC.

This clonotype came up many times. DNA for the CDR3: TGTGCCAGCAGCTTAATGGCTAGCGGGGGGGCTAGCACAGATACGCAGTATTTT. This gives the protein CASSLMASGGASTDTQYF. J is TRBJ2-3 and V is TRBV7-3; 12 nucleotides line up with TRBD2. The germline gives CDR1 SGHTA, CDR2 FQGTGA. The CDR3 extends over 18 amino acids. The junction had 5 bases not matched to a gene; V was cut back by 1 base and J by 0 bases. Full variable domain (remainder filled in from reference TRBV7-3 and TRBJ2-3): GAGVSQTPSNKVTEKGKYVELRCDPISGHTALYWYRQSLGQGPEFLIYFQGTGAADDSGLPNDRFFAVRPEGSVSTLKIQRTERGDSAVYLCASSLMASGGASTDTQYFGPGTRLTVL.

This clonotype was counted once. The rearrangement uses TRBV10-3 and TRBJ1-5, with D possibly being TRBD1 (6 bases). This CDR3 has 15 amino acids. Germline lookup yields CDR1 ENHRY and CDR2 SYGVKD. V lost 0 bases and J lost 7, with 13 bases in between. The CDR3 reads CAISESGGGPQPQHF. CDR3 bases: TGTGCCATCAGTGAGTCTGGGGGGGGGCCACAGCCCCAGCATTTT.

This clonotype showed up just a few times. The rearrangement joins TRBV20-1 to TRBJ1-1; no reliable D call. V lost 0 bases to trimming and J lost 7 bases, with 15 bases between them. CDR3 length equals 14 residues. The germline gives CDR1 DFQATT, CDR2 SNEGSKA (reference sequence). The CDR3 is CSARDGLRGHEAFF. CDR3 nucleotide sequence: TGCAGTGCTAGAGATGGGCTTCGAGGGCATGAAGCTTTCTTT.

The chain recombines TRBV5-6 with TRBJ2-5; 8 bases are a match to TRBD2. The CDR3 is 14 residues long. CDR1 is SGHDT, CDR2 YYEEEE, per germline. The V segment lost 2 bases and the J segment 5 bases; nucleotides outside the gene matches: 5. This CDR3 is CASSFGGRSETQYF. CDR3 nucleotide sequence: TGTGCCAGCAGCTTCGGCGGGAGGTCGGAGACCCAGTACTTC.